This T cell receptor (beta chain) was identified in a study of blood T cell repertoires in COVID-19. Trimming cost V 8 bases and J 6 bases, with 13 bases left between them. The germline gives CDR1 LNHDA, CDR2 SQIVND (reference sequence). This CDR3 is built from 12 residues. The participants were between about 18 and 90 years old and came from 24 US areas. Clones were read by immunoSEQ multiplex PCR, and TCRdb kept only the in-frame ones, dropping some. Among some 160,000 clones listed, 88% were seen once. In its sample, this clone was seen once. The clonotype originates from a woman between 50 and 59 years old who had recovered from COVID-19. Sequences were obtained from PBMCs or T cells enriched from blood (not recorded which). The J gene is TRBJ1-1, the V gene TRBV19, with D possibly matching TRBD1 (6 bases). The DNA for the CDR3 is TGTGCCAGTCTCCCCAGGGGCGCTGAAGCTTTCTTT. Protein product: CASLPRGAEAFF.